A selection of T cell receptor beta chains follows, all from one sample in a study of naive and memory T cell subsets. TCRdb reprocessed the 5' RACE reads via MiXCR and lists one record per CDR3 protein. The data hold about 57,000 distinct CDR3 sequences, with more than 7.5% observed a single time. The source of these receptors is a female donor in good health. Each CDR3 is given with its conserved first and last residue. The order of the fields is D gene, clone size, V gene, J gene, CDR3 protein, CDR3 DNA. The D gene is left open where the match is weak. A row's size may be missing; if present it is once, few, many or a size class.

d_gene: TRBD1
abundance: .
v_gene: TRBV5-1
j_gene: TRBJ1-2
CDR3aa: CASGDRGFDGYTF
CDR3nt: TGCGCCAGCGGCGACAGGGGATTTGATGGCTACACCTTC

d_gene: TRBD2
abundance: .
v_gene: TRBV28
j_gene: TRBJ2-1
CDR3aa: CASIAAGGSHEQFF
CDR3nt: TGTGCCAGCATAGCAGCGGGGGGATCCCATGAGCAGTTCTTC

d_gene: .
abundance: many
v_gene: TRBV20-1
j_gene: TRBJ1-5
CDR3aa: CSAGQYNQPQHF
CDR3nt: TGCAGTGCTGGGCAGTACAATCAGCCCCAGCATTTT

d_gene: .
abundance: many
v_gene: TRBV5-1
j_gene: TRBJ2-7
CDR3aa: CASRSGGNYEQYF
CDR3nt: TGCGCCAGCAGATCAGGCGGTAACTACGAGCAGTACTTC

d_gene: TRBD2
abundance: many
v_gene: TRBV12-3/TRBV12-4
j_gene: TRBJ2-1
CDR3aa: CASSSRGFASGVPSSSYNEQFF
CDR3nt: TGTGCCAGCAGTTCTAGGGGCTTCGCTAGCGGGGTTCCTTCAAGCTCCTACAATGAGCAGTTCTTC

d_gene: .
abundance: few
v_gene: TRBV6-2/TRBV6-3
j_gene: TRBJ2-7
CDR3aa: CASSYERQSSYEQYF
CDR3nt: TGTGCCAGCAGTTATGAGAGGCAGAGCTCCTACGAGCAGTACTTC

d_gene: .
abundance: .
v_gene: TRBV6-2/TRBV6-3
j_gene: TRBJ1-1
CDR3aa: CASRSSANTEAFF
CDR3nt: TGTGCCAGCAGGTCCTCAGCAAACACTGAAGCTTTCTTT

d_gene: .
abundance: many
v_gene: TRBV5-1
j_gene: TRBJ2-3
CDR3aa: CASSLEGSSPDTQYF
CDR3nt: TGCGCCAGCAGCTTGGAGGGGTCAAGTCCAGATACGCAGTATTTT

d_gene: TRBD1
abundance: many
v_gene: TRBV29-1
j_gene: TRBJ2-5
CDR3aa: CSVDRDQETQYF
CDR3nt: TGCAGTGTTGACAGGGACCAAGAGACCCAGTACTTC

d_gene: .
abundance: .
v_gene: TRBV5-1
j_gene: TRBJ1-1
CDR3aa: CASSSMGRQLNTEAFF
CDR3nt: TGCGCCAGCAGCTCTATGGGACGCCAACTGAACACTGAAGCTTTCTTT

d_gene: .
abundance: many
v_gene: TRBV20-1
j_gene: TRBJ1-1
CDR3aa: CSAPGTGNTEAFF
CDR3nt: TGCAGTGCGCCAGGGACGGGAAACACTGAAGCTTTCTTT

d_gene: TRBD1
abundance: few
v_gene: TRBV2
j_gene: TRBJ1-5
CDR3aa: CATGQGAGQPQHF
CDR3nt: TGTGCCACCGGACAGGGGGCTGGACAGCCCCAGCATTTT

d_gene: .
abundance: .
v_gene: TRBV3-2
j_gene: TRBJ2-7
CDR3aa: CASSQTIQWRGAHEQYF
CDR3nt: TGTGCCAGCAGCCAAACAATCCAGTGGAGAGGGGCCCACGAGCAGTACTTC

d_gene: TRBD2
abundance: many
v_gene: TRBV4-1
j_gene: TRBJ2-7
CDR3aa: CASSHSWGGDYEQYF
CDR3nt: TGCGCCAGCAGCCATTCATGGGGAGGGGACTACGAGCAGTACTTC

d_gene: TRBD2
abundance: .
v_gene: TRBV14
j_gene: TRBJ2-5
CDR3aa: CASSLSGGDRTQYF
CDR3nt: TGTGCCAGCAGCCTCTCCGGGGGGGATCGGACCCAGTACTTC

d_gene: TRBD2
abundance: many
v_gene: TRBV20-1
j_gene: TRBJ2-1
CDR3aa: CSARVLAGTSYNEQFF
CDR3nt: TGCAGTGCTAGAGTTTTAGCGGGGACCTCCTACAATGAGCAGTTCTTC

d_gene: .
abundance: few
v_gene: TRBV5-5
j_gene: TRBJ1-1
CDR3aa: CASSSLWGVPEAFF
CDR3nt: TGTGCCAGCAGCTCCCTTTGGGGGGTCCCTGAAGCTTTCTTT

d_gene: .
abundance: many
v_gene: TRBV6-5
j_gene: TRBJ1-1
CDR3aa: CASRRVRGWTEAFF
CDR3nt: TGTGCCAGCAGGAGGGTCAGGGGATGGACTGAAGCTTTCTTT

d_gene: .
abundance: few
v_gene: TRBV12-3/TRBV12-4
j_gene: TRBJ1-2
CDR3aa: CASSLTSGFDYGYTF
CDR3nt: TGTGCCAGCAGTTTAACGTCGGGGTTCGACTATGGCTACACCTTC

d_gene: TRBD1
abundance: .
v_gene: TRBV20-1
j_gene: TRBJ1-2
CDR3aa: CSARDRTGRDGYTF
CDR3nt: TGCAGTGCTAGAGATCGGACAGGGAGGGATGGCTACACCTTC